The 11 T cell receptor beta chains listed next were all sequenced from one sample in a study of PD-1 blockade in classical Hodgkin lymphoma. Time point here: newly diagnosed, previously untreated cHL patient sample. Clones were sequenced by immunoSEQ multiplex PCR, and TCRdb holds only the in-frame ones, with some missing. The profile shows some 28,000 clones, approximately 93% of them singletons. Material: peripheral blood mononuclear cells (PBMCs). Receptors originate from a human donor with classical Hodgkin lymphoma.

This chain joins TRBV7-9 and TRBJ1-4; D may be TRBD1 (6 bases). Germline CDR1 is SEHNR and CDR2 is FQNEAQ (reference sequence). V dropped 5 bases and J dropped 4 bases, with 11 bases sitting between them. The length of the CDR3 is 14 residues. CDR3 loop: CASSPGQDNEKLFF. The CDR3 bases are TGTGCCAGCAGCCCGGGACAAGATAATGAAAAACTGTTTTTT. Full variable domain (missing parts from reference TRBV7-9 and TRBJ1-4): DTGVSQNPRHKITKRGQNVTFRCDPISEHNRLYWYRQTLGQGPEFLTYFQNEAQLEKSRLLSDRFSAERPKGSFSTLEIQRTEQGDSAMYLCASSPGQDNEKLFFGSGTQLSVL.

The V and J genes are TRBV9 and TRBJ1-2; D perhaps matches TRBD1 (5 bases). CDR1 and CDR2 from the germline V gene are SGDLS and YYNGEE. CDR3 length equals 15 residues. V lost 0 bases, J lost 6 bases, and 15 bases lay in between. The CDR3: CASSVDFTGVDGYTF. In DNA form, the CDR3 reads TGTGCCAGCAGCGTAGACTTCACGGGGGTAGATGGCTACACCTTC.

The rearrangement joins TRBV6-1 to TRBJ2-5; TRBD2 might be the D (5 bases). CDR3 size: 13 residues. Germline values: CDR1 MNHNS, CDR2 SASEGT. V gave up 1 base and J gave up 5 bases, with 8 bases separating them. CDR3: CASSEGGMETQYF. In nucleotides, the CDR3 is TGTGCCAGCAGTGAAGGAGGGATGGAGACCCAGTACTTC.

The chain links TRBV9 to TRBJ1-1; 7 positions match TRBD1. This CDR3 region has 15 residues. From germline, CDR1 is SGDLS and CDR2 YYNGEE. With V trimmed by 1 base and J by 1 base, 4 bases remained unmatched. CDR3 sequence reads: CASSVTGTENTEAFF. The CDR3 DNA sequence: TGTGCCAGCAGCGTAACCGGGACAGAGAACACTGAAGCTTTCTTT.

The chain has TRBV2 and TRBJ2-3; no clear D. The CDR3 spans 12 residues. Germline V CDR1 and CDR2: SNHLY, FYNNEI. Trimming took off 4 bases at V and 4 bases at J, with 6 bases between the two ends. CDR3 nucleotide sequence: TGTGCCAGCAGTGTAGGTCCAGATACGCAGTATTTT. Its translation: CASSVGPDTQYF.

Only one count was recorded for this clone. The rearrangement links TRBV4-1 to TRBJ1-2; no definite D call. V was trimmed by 3 bases and J by 0 bases, leaving 8 bases between them. This CDR3 has 14 amino acids. In germline, CDR1 is MGHRA, CDR2 YSYEKL. The CDR3 loop reads CASSQLGTNYGYTF. The CDR3 DNA sequence: TGCGCCAGCAGCCAGTTAGGAACTAACTATGGCTACACCTTC.

The chain couples TRBV10-3 to TRBJ1-5; tentatively, D is TRBD1 (5 bases). Trimming removed 1 base from V and 5 bases from J, with 15 bases in between. This CDR3 spans 16 amino acids. The germline gives CDR1 ENHRY, CDR2 SYGVKD. CDR3 in amino acids: CAISEYDSRSDQPQHF. The CDR3 coding sequence is TGTGCCATCAGTGAGTACGACAGCCGATCGGATCAGCCCCAGCATTTT.

V usage is TRBV18 and J usage is TRBJ2-5; TRBD1 matches at 10 bases. Trimming cost V 2 bases and J 2 bases; bases outside gene matches: 5. The CDR3 totals 16 residues. The germline gives CDR1 KGHSH, CDR2 LQKENI. The CDR3 DNA reads TGTGCCAGCTCACCAATAAGGACAGGGGGGCAAGAGACCCAGTACTTC. It translates to CASSPIRTGGQETQYF.

V usage is TRBV9 and J usage is TRBJ2-3; 12 bases line up with TRBD2. Germline V gene data show CDR1 as SGDLS and CDR2 as YYNGEE. The junction had 5 bases not matched to a gene; V was cut back by 4 bases and J by 2 bases. The CDR3 loop spans 16 amino acids. This CDR3 reads CASSLAGGTLTDTQYF. In nucleotides, the CDR3 is TGTGCCAGCAGCCTAGCGGGAGGGACGCTCACAGATACGCAGTATTTT.

The chain's CDR3 is CSDGTGGGETQYF. The DNA of the CDR3 is TGCAGCGACGGGACAGGGGGGGGAGAGACCCAGTACTTC. This rearrangement joins TRBV29-1 to TRBJ2-5; 11 bases line up with TRBD1. CDR3 length equals 13 residues. The V gene's germline CDR1 is SQVTM and CDR2 ANQGSEA. The trim removed 7 bases at V and 4 bases at J, leaving 5 bases unmatched.

V usage is TRBV27 and J usage is TRBJ2-2; D not certain. Germline lookup yields CDR1 MNHEY and CDR2 SMNVEV (reference sequence). The CDR3 has 14 amino acids. With 2 bases removed from V and 6 bases from J, the gap between germline ends came to 10 bases. The CDR3 here is CASSLGFGSGELFF. The CDR3 DNA follows: TGTGCCAGCAGTTTAGGATTTGGGTCCGGGGAGCTGTTTTTT.